Below, 10 T cell receptor beta chains from the same sample are listed, as sequenced in a study of cytomegalovirus exposure and HLA in healthy donors. This table comes from immunoSEQ multiplex PCR, and its TCRdb copy is limited to in-frame clones, with some not included. The sample yields 100,000 to 150,000 clones, nearly 90% seen once. Sequencing was carried out using PBMCs. The receptors derive from a young woman in good health and CMV-seronegative.

V usage is TRBV13 and J usage is TRBJ1-2; D possibly corresponds to TRBD1 (5 bases). The CDR3 is made up of 15 amino acids. Germline CDR1 PRHDT, CDR2 FYEKMQ (reference sequence). Trimming shortened V by 5 bases and J by 9 bases, and 22 bases separated the two germline ends. The CDR3 protein is CASSTPPRSQGRYTF. The CDR3, as DNA: TGTGCCAGCAGCACCCCTCCACGAAGTCAGGGTCGCTACACCTTC.

This clone is a singleton in its sample. This chain joins TRBV7-3 and TRBJ1-1; 8 bases align to TRBD1. The CDR3 spans 18 residues. J gave up 4 bases and V 1 base, and 14 bases lay outside the gene matches. The germline V gene encodes CDR1 SGHTA and CDR2 FQGTGA. CDR3 loop: CASSLIGGQGGVGTEAFF. In nucleotides, the CDR3 is TGTGCCAGCAGCTTAATCGGAGGACAGGGAGGAGTAGGCACTGAAGCTTTCTTT. The full variable domain, completed using reference TRBV7-3 and TRBJ1-1, is GAGVSQTPSNKVTEKGKYVELRCDPISGHTALYWYRQSLGQGPEFLIYFQGTGAADDSGLPNDRFFAVRPEGSVSTLKIQRTERGDSAVYLCASSLIGGQGGVGTEAFFGQGTRLTVV.

The chain joins TRBV2 to TRBJ2-2; D unresolved. Trimming took off 2 bases at V and 7 bases at J, with 14 bases between the two ends. The CDR3 loop spans 15 amino acids. Germline V gene sequence: CDR1 SNHLY, CDR2 FYNNEI. The CDR3 DNA follows: TGTGCCAGCAGTGAAAATCCGTCGGTCGGCGGGGAGCTGTTTTTT. Its translation: CASSENPSVGGELFF.

The chain carries TRBV7-9 and TRBJ2-1; 13 bases fit TRBD2. V gave up 5 bases and J gave up 15 bases; unmatched junction bases: 16. Germline CDR1 reads SEHNR; CDR2 reads FQNEAQ (reference sequence). This CDR3 is built from 16 residues. The CDR3 protein is CASSPTLTSGGSSAFF. DNA of the CDR3: TGTGCCAGCAGCCCAACCCTGACTAGCGGGGGGTCGAGTGCGTTCTTC. Looking up the rest from reference TRBV7-9 and TRBJ2-1 gives the full variable domain: DTGVSQNPRHKITKRGQNVTFRCDPISEHNRLYWYRQTLGQGPEFLTYFQNEAQLEKSRLLSDRFSAERPKGSFSTLEIQRTEQGDSAMYLCASSPTLTSGGSSAFFGPGTRLTVL.

The rearrangement links TRBV15 to TRBJ1-5; D is uncertain. Trimming took off 0 bases at V and 0 bases at J, with 9 bases between the two ends. CDR3 length equals 16 residues. Looked up from germline, CDR1 is LNHNV and CDR2 is YYDKDF (reference sequence). The CDR3 is CATSRDFRVSNQPQHF. In DNA form, the CDR3 reads TGTGCCACCAGCAGAGATTTTCGGGTTAGCAATCAGCCCCAGCATTTT.

This chain connects TRBV6-1 to TRBJ1-4; the match to TRBD1 covers 8 bases. V lost 4 bases to trimming and J lost 6 bases; unmatched junction nucleotides: 7. The length of the CDR3 is 15 residues. Looked up from germline, CDR1 is MNHNS and CDR2 is SASEGT. This CDR3 reads CASSVGTGSHEKLFF. The CDR3, as DNA: TGTGCCAGCAGTGTTGGGACAGGCTCCCATGAAAAACTGTTTTTT.

The chain uses TRBV6-1 and TRBJ2-3; 9 nucleotides line up with TRBD2. The CDR3 totals 16 residues. CDR1 MNHNS and CDR2 SASEGT come from the germline V gene. Trimming at V came to 1 base and at J to 4 bases, leaving 6 bases not matched to a gene. CDR3 nucleotides: TGTGCCAGCAGTGAAGTTGGCGGGGGGGCATCAGATACGCAGTATTTT. As protein: CASSEVGGGASDTQYF.

This clone was observed a single time. The chain uses TRBV5-1 and TRBJ1-6; TRBD1 might be the D (5 bases). The V end was cut by 3 bases, the J end by 0 bases, with 10 bases between. The CDR3 has 16 residues. Per the germline V gene, CDR1 is SGHRS and CDR2 is YFSETQ. The CDR3 protein is CASSSRGSSYNSPLHF. Written as DNA, the CDR3 is TGCGCCAGCAGCTCCCGGGGGAGCTCCTATAATTCACCCCTCCACTTT.

The chain is built from TRBV9 and TRBJ1-2; 7 bases fit TRBD1. Germline values: CDR1 SGDLS, CDR2 YYNGEE. CDR3 length equals 16 residues. Trimming cost V 1 base and J 5 bases; bases outside gene matches: 11. CDR3 sequence reads: CASSVNAGTEYYGYTF. CDR3 nucleotides: TGTGCCAGCAGCGTAAACGCCGGGACAGAATATTATGGCTACACCTTC.

The rearrangement links TRBV18 to TRBJ2-7; 13 nucleotides align to TRBD2. Germline V gene lookup returns CDR1 KGHSH and CDR2 LQKENI. Trimming took 3 bases from V and 2 from J; bases not matched to a gene: 4. This CDR3 spans 16 amino acids. Here the CDR3 DNA reads TGTGCCAGCTCACCGACGACTAGCGGGGGGACCTACGAGCAGTACTTC. Amino acids: CASSPTTSGGTYEQYF. Drawing the rest from reference TRBV18 and TRBJ2-7, the complete variable domain is NAGVMQNPRHLVRRRGQEARLRCSPMKGHSHVYWYRQLPEEGLKFMVYLQKENIIDESGMPKERFSAEFPKEGPSILRIQQVVRGDSAAYFCASSPTTSGGTYEQYFGPGTRLTVT.